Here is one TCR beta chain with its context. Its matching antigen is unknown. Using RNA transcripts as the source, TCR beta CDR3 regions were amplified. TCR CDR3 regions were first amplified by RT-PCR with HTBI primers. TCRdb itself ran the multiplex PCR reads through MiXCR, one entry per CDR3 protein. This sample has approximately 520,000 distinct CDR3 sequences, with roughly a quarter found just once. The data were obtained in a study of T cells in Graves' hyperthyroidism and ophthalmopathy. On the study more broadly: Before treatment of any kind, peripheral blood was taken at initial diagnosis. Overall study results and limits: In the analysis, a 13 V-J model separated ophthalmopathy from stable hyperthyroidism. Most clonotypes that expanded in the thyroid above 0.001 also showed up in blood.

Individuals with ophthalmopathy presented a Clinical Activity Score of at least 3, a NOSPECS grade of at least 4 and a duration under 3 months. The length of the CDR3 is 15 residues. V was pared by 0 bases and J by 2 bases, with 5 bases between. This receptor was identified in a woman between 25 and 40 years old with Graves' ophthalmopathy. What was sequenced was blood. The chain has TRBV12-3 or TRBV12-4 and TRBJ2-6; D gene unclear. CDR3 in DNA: TGTGCCAGCAGTTTAGCCGGCGCTGGGGCCAACGTCCTGACTTTC. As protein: CASSLAGAGANVLTF.